The source of this T cell receptor beta chain is a study of blood T cell repertoires in COVID-19. Turning to the study itself: Sites in the United States, Italy and Spain provided acute and convalescent COVID-19 samples. From T cells, B-cell-depleted T cells, or PBMCs came the material, which was cDNA or gDNA.

Authors' analysis steps: Estimation of nucleated cell counts was performed using reference gene primer amplification. Repertoires were generated with immunoSEQ multiplex PCR, while TCRdb's copy carries only in-frame clones and drops some. V and J calls and clone size are those listed in that table; D and trimming were worked out from the DNA. The table shows some 220,000 clones, with 84% occurring only once. The CDR3 extends over 13 amino acids. The V gene end was trimmed by 3 bases and the J gene end by 7 bases; junction bases not matched to a gene: 2. CDR1 is LGHNA and CDR2 is YSLEER in the germline V gene.

The gene calls are TRBV4-3 and TRBJ2-1; 8 bases fit TRBD2. This sequence was found in a woman of 80 years or more with active or convalescent COVID-19. Source material: peripheral blood. The CDR3 DNA reads TGCGCCAGCAGCCATGGCGGGGGGAATGAGCAGTTCTTC. Protein sequence: CASSHGGGNEQFF.